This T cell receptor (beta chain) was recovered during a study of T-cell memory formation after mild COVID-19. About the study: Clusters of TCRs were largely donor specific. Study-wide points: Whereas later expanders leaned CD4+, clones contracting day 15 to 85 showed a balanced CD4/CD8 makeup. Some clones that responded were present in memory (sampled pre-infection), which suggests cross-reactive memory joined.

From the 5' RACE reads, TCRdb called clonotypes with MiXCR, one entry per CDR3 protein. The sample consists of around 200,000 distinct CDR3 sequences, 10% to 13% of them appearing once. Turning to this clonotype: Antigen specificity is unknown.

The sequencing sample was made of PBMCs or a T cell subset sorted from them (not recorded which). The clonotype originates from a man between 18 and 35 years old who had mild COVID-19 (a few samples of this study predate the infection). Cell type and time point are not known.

The CDR3 reads CASSQGGGSSKMNTEAFF. The CDR3 coding sequence is TGTGCCAGCAGTCAAGGGGGCGGATCGAGCAAGATGAACACTGAAGCTTTCTTT. The chain employs TRBV6-2 or TRBV6-3 and TRBJ1-1, with TRBD1 matching over 7 bases. This CDR3 has 18 amino acids. The germline gives CDR1 MNHEY, CDR2 SVGEGT. The J segment lost 0 bases and the V segment lost 5 bases, leaving 15 bases of the junction unmatched.